The entry below gives a single T cell receptor beta chain sequence along with its context. The sample comes from a study of response to subunit inactivated influenza vaccine. V shed 7 bases and J 9 bases; nucleotides not matched to a gene: 13. CDR3 length equals 14 residues. TCRdb reprocessed the RT-PCR reads via MiXCR and lists one record per CDR3 protein. The sample has just under 550,000 distinct CDR3 sequences; 20% to 25% are singletons. These same data were also listed under a study on T cells expressing NK-cell markers. From that report: As the method of synthesis, 5'RACE template switching with UMIs yielded TCR beta cDNA. Each TCR beta repertoire originated in sorted T cells that were CD3+CD56+NKG2C+, CD3+CD56+NKG2C- or CD3+CD56-NKG2C+. The sequencing cohort of eight donors included seven HCMV-seropositive individuals and one seronegative individual. Six or seven donors carried dominant NKG2C+ clonotypes that made up roughly 1.0-8% of their CD8+ T cells.

The receptor comes from a man over 45 who received an inactivated influenza vaccine. Here the sequenced sample was CD4+ T cells sorted from PBMCs, taken 11 to 12 days after vaccination. The rearrangement uses TRBV12-3 or TRBV12-4 and TRBJ2-3; TRBD2 matches at 7 bases. DNA for the CDR3: TGTGCCAGCATTTCCCGCTGGGAGGGACCAACGCAGTATTTT. Encoded protein: CASISRWEGPTQYF.